This TCR beta chain was profiled in a study of early T cells in non-severe SARS-CoV-2 infection. In its sample, this clonotype was seen many times. TCRdb processed the 5' RACE reads anew with MiXCR; each CDR3 protein has one entry. The sample gives 25,000 to 35,000 distinct CDR3 sequences, around 6% of which show up once; 34% is in the top ten. CDR1 is MDHEN and CDR2 is SYDVKM in the germline V gene. The CDR3 is 13 amino acids. V was shortened by 2 bases and J by 7 bases, with 9 bases between the two germline ends. Sequencing was performed on whole blood, taken at baseline. The rearrangement links TRBV28 to TRBJ2-1, with D perhaps matching TRBD2 (6 bases). The TCR was taken from an adult who was a healthcare worker with PCR-confirmed SARS-CoV-2 infection or an uninfected control (not recorded which). The CDR3 DNA is TGTGCCAGCAGTTTACCGGGACTGAATGAGCAGTTCTTC. This translates into CASSLPGLNEQFF. Based on the CDR3 plus reference TRBV28 and TRBJ2-1, the full variable domain is DVKVTQSSRYLVKRTGEKVFLECVQDMDHENMFWYRQDPGLGLRLIYFSYDVKMKEKGDIPEGYSVSREKKERFSLILESASTNQTSMYLCASSLPGLNEQFFGPGTRLTVL.